This is a list of T cell receptor beta chains from one sample in a study of early T cells in non-severe SARS-CoV-2 infection. Using its own MiXCR run on the 5' RACE reads, TCRdb lists one record per CDR3 protein. The sample includes around 52,000 distinct CDR3 sequences, roughly an eighth of them seen just once. The sequenced sample was whole blood. The receptors derive from an adult who was a healthcare worker with PCR-confirmed SARS-CoV-2 infection or an uninfected control (not recorded which). CDR3s include the opening cysteine and the closing phenylalanine or tryptophan. A D gene is named only where the DNA matches it firmly. Clone sizes are given selectively: once, few, many, or a class where the clone is expanded.

cdr3_nt: TGTGCCAGCAGCTTAGTTTGGTCCCGGGGCCAAGAGACCCAGTACTTC; cdr3_aa: CASSLVWSRGQETQYF; clone_size: NA; d_call: NA; v_call: TRBV11-2; j_call: TRBJ2-5
cdr3_nt: TGCGCCAGCAGCCTGGACAGGGGGCAATACACCGGGGAGCTGTTTTTT; cdr3_aa: CASSLDRGQYTGELFF; clone_size: NA; d_call: TRBD1; v_call: TRBV4-1; j_call: TRBJ2-2
cdr3_nt: TGCGCCAGCAGCTTTGTGGGAAACGGGGCCAAAAACATTCAGTACTTC; cdr3_aa: CASSFVGNGAKNIQYF; clone_size: few; d_call: NA; v_call: TRBV5-1; j_call: TRBJ2-4
cdr3_nt: TGCAGCGTTGAAGGGAGTATGCGGTCCCCCGATACGCAGTATTTT; cdr3_aa: CSVEGSMRSPDTQYF; clone_size: many; d_call: NA; v_call: TRBV29-1; j_call: TRBJ2-3
cdr3_nt: TGTGCCAGCAGCGCCAGGGACGGAATTAATGAAAAACTGTTTTTT; cdr3_aa: CASSARDGINEKLFF; clone_size: few; d_call: NA; v_call: TRBV7-9; j_call: TRBJ1-4
cdr3_nt: TGTGCCAGCAGTTACGGGCAGGGTCCCTACGAGCAGTACTTC; cdr3_aa: CASSYGQGPYEQYF; clone_size: many; d_call: NA; v_call: TRBV6-5; j_call: TRBJ2-7
cdr3_nt: TGTGCCAGTAGCACCCGTGGGAGCGGGTGGGGAGAGACCCAGTACTTC; cdr3_aa: CASSTRGSGWGETQYF; clone_size: many; d_call: NA; v_call: TRBV19; j_call: TRBJ2-5
cdr3_nt: TGTGCCAGCAGCCCCCGGGCAGGGAAGTTCTACGAGCAGTACTTC; cdr3_aa: CASSPRAGKFYEQYF; clone_size: few; d_call: NA; v_call: TRBV11-2; j_call: TRBJ2-7
cdr3_nt: TGTGCCAGCAGTTTAGCTGGGAGGGCTGAAGCTTTCTTT; cdr3_aa: CASSLAGRAEAFF; clone_size: many; d_call: NA; v_call: TRBV12-3/TRBV12-4; j_call: TRBJ1-1
cdr3_nt: TGTGCCAGCAGCCAAGGGTACAGTAGCACAGATACGCAGTATTTT; cdr3_aa: CASSQGYSSTDTQYF; clone_size: many; d_call: NA; v_call: TRBV14; j_call: TRBJ2-3
cdr3_nt: TGTGCCAGCAGCTTGGGACAGTACGAGCAGTACTTC; cdr3_aa: CASSLGQYEQYF; clone_size: NA; d_call: TRBD1; v_call: TRBV6-6; j_call: TRBJ2-7
cdr3_nt: TGCAGTTCACAGGGAATTATGAACAATGAGCAGTTCTTC; cdr3_aa: CSSQGIMNNEQFF; clone_size: many; d_call: NA; v_call: TRBV20-1; j_call: TRBJ2-1
cdr3_nt: TGTGCCAGCAGTTCCCCGGGGACAGGGGGCGAGCAGTACTTC; cdr3_aa: CASSSPGTGGEQYF; clone_size: NA; d_call: TRBD1; v_call: TRBV6-5; j_call: TRBJ2-7
cdr3_nt: TGTGCCAGCAGCGCCCAAAGTCCCCCCGGCAGGACAACCTACGAGCAGTACTTC; cdr3_aa: CASSAQSPPGRTTYEQYF; clone_size: many; d_call: NA; v_call: TRBV7-8; j_call: TRBJ2-7
cdr3_nt: TGCAGCGCAGCAGGGGCGAGGGGCTACACCTTC; cdr3_aa: CSAAGARGYTF; clone_size: few; d_call: NA; v_call: TRBV29-1; j_call: TRBJ1-2
cdr3_nt: TGTGCCAGCAGCTTGGTTGGCAGCCAAGAGACCCAGTACTTC; cdr3_aa: CASSLVGSQETQYF; clone_size: many; d_call: NA; v_call: TRBV5-5; j_call: TRBJ2-5
cdr3_nt: TGTGCCAGCAGTTGGACGGGACAGGGTAATACTGAAGCTTTCTTT; cdr3_aa: CASSWTGQGNTEAFF; clone_size: NA; d_call: TRBD1; v_call: TRBV12-3/TRBV12-4; j_call: TRBJ1-1
cdr3_nt: TGTGCCAGCCTCGTTGGGGCTAGCGGGTCAGGCATAAACACCGGGGAGCTGTTTTTT; cdr3_aa: CASLVGASGSGINTGELFF; clone_size: NA; d_call: TRBD2; v_call: TRBV2; j_call: TRBJ2-2
cdr3_nt: TGTGCCAGCAGCTTAGACGAGGGGAGAGGAGAAAAACTGTTTTTT; cdr3_aa: CASSLDEGRGEKLFF; clone_size: NA; d_call: NA; v_call: TRBV11-3; j_call: TRBJ1-4
cdr3_nt: TGTGCCACCAGTGATACGGGACAGTCCTATGGCTACACCTTC; cdr3_aa: CATSDTGQSYGYTF; clone_size: NA; d_call: TRBD1; v_call: TRBV24-1; j_call: TRBJ1-2
cdr3_nt: TGCAGCGTTGACGCTCGGGGGGGCGACACCGGGGAGCTGTTTTTT; cdr3_aa: CSVDARGGDTGELFF; clone_size: many; d_call: TRBD2; v_call: TRBV29-1; j_call: TRBJ2-2
cdr3_nt: TGCGCCAGCAGCTTCACAGCCCCTCTCGAGCAGTACTTC; cdr3_aa: CASSFTAPLEQYF; clone_size: few; d_call: NA; v_call: TRBV5-1; j_call: TRBJ2-7
cdr3_nt: TGTGCCAGCAGCTTAGCGCACAGAGCGCTCGAGACCCAGTACTTC; cdr3_aa: CASSLAHRALETQYF; clone_size: many; d_call: NA; v_call: TRBV7-2; j_call: TRBJ2-5
cdr3_nt: TGCAGCGTTGAAGATTCCCGGGGCGGCGGGGAGCTGTTTTTT; cdr3_aa: CSVEDSRGGGELFF; clone_size: NA; d_call: NA; v_call: TRBV29-1; j_call: TRBJ2-2
cdr3_nt: TGCAGCGTGGGGCGGCGGAACACTGAAGCTTTCTTT; cdr3_aa: CSVGRRNTEAFF; clone_size: many; d_call: NA; v_call: TRBV29-1; j_call: TRBJ1-1
cdr3_nt: TGTGCCTGGGGGCCTTCAGATACGCAGTATTTT; cdr3_aa: CAWGPSDTQYF; clone_size: many; d_call: NA; v_call: TRBV30; j_call: TRBJ2-3
cdr3_nt: TGCGCCAGCAGTGAGTCGAGCCAGGGGTACACTGAAGCTTTCTTT; cdr3_aa: CASSESSQGYTEAFF; clone_size: few; d_call: NA; v_call: TRBV10-1; j_call: TRBJ1-1
cdr3_nt: TGTGCCAGCAGCGAACTGGGACTAGCGGCGTACGAGCAGTACTTC; cdr3_aa: CASSELGLAAYEQYF; clone_size: few; d_call: TRBD2; v_call: TRBV9; j_call: TRBJ2-7
cdr3_nt: TGCAGTGCTAGAGTTGAAGGCCGGGGTGACAATCAGCCCCAGCATTTT; cdr3_aa: CSARVEGRGDNQPQHF; clone_size: few; d_call: NA; v_call: TRBV20-1; j_call: TRBJ1-5